The clone carrying this T cell receptor (beta chain) was found many times. What it binds is not known. This entry is derived from a study of T cell repertoires in cytomegalovirus infection. V was cut by 5 bases and J by 7 bases, with 20 bases left in between. Germline loops: CDR1 SGHTA, CDR2 FQGNSA. The CDR3 has 16 residues. Using its own MiXCR run on the reads, TCRdb lists one record per CDR3 protein. The table shows about 830,000 distinct CDR3 sequences, with about 33% occurring only once. The chain carries TRBV7-2 and TRBJ1-4; D not resolved. Sequenced here: cultured CD8+ T cells from PBMCs, sampled from culture after CMV antigen stimulation. The source is a human donor in good health (CMV status not recorded). Some clones in this sample may be carry-over from other donors' samples. The chain's CDR3 is CASSPPRKGGREKLFF. The CDR3 bases are TGTGCCAGCAGCCCCCCTCGAAAAGGTGGGCGTGAAAAACTGTTTTTT.